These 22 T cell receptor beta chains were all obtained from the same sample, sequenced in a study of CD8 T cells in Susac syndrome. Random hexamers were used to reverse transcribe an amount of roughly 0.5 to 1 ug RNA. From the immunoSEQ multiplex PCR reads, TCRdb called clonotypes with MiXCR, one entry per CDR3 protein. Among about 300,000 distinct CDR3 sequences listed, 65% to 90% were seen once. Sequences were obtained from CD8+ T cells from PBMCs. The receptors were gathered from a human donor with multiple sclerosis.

The chain's CDR3 is CAWSFTTGWGGYTF. CDR3 bases: TGTGCCTGGAGTTTCACGACAGGGTGGGGCGGCTACACCTTC. The chain carries TRBV30 and TRBJ1-2; 7 nucleotides line up with TRBD1. V shed 2 bases, J shed 8 bases, and the junction held 11 bases outside the gene matches. This CDR3 is built from 14 residues. Germline V lookup: CDR1 GTSNPN, CDR2 SVGIG (reference sequence).

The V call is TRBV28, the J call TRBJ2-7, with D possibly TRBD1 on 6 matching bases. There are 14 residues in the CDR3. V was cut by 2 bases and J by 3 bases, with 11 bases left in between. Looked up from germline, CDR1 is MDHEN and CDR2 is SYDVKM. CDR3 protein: CASSLTGRVYEQYF. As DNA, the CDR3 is TGTGCCAGCAGTTTAACAGGGAGAGTCTACGAGCAGTACTTC.

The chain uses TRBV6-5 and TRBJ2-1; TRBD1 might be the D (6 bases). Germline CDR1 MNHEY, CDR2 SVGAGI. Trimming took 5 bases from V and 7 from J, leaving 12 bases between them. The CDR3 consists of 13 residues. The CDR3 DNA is TGTGCCAGCAGTATTTTAGGGGGTAATGAGCAGTTCTTC. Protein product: CASSILGGNEQFF.

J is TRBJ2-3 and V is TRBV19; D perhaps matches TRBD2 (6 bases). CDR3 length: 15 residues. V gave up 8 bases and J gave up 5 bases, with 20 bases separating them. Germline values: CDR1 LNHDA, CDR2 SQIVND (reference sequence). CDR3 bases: TGTGCCAGTTGCGCGCGGGACTCCGGGGGAGATACGCAGTATTTT. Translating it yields CASCARDSGGDTQYF.

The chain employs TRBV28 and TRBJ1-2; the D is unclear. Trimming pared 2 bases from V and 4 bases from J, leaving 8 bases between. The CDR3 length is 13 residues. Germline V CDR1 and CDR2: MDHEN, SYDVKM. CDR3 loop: CASSLLLVYGYTF. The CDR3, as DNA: TGTGCCAGCAGTTTACTACTCGTCTATGGCTACACCTTC.

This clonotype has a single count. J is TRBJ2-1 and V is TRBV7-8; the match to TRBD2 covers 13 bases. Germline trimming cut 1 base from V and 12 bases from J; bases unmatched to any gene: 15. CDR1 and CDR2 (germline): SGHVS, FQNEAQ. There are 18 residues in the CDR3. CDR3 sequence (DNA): TGTGCCAGCAGCTTAGTATGGGCGGAGACTAGCGGGAGGAGGGGGCAGTTCTTC. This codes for CASSLVWAETSGRRGQFF.

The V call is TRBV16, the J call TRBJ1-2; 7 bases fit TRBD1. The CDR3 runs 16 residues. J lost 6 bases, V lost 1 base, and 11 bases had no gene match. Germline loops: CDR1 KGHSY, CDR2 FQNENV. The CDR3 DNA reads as TGTGCCAGCAGCCAATTCCCTGACAGGGAGCGGGATGGCTACACCTTC. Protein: CASSQFPDRERDGYTF.

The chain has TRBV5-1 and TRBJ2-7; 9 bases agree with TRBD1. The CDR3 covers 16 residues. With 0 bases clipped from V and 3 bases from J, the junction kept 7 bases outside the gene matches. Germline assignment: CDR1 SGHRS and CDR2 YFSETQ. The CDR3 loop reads CASSLGTGTGIYEQYF. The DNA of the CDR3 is TGCGCCAGCAGCTTGGGGACCGGGACAGGGATCTACGAGCAGTACTTC.

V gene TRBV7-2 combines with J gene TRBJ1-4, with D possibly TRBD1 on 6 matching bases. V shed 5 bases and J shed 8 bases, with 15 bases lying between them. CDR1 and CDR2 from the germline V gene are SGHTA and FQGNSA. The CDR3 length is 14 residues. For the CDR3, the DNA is TGTGCCAGCAGCACTACAGGGATGGACGAAAAACTGTTTTTT. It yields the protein CASSTTGMDEKLFF.

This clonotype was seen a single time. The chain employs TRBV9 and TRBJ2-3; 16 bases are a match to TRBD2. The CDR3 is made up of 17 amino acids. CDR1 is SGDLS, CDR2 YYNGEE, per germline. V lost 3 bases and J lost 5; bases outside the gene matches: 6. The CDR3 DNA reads TGTGCCAGCAGCGACCCGGGACTAGCGGGAGGGGGAGATACGCAGTATTTT. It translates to CASSDPGLAGGGDTQYF.

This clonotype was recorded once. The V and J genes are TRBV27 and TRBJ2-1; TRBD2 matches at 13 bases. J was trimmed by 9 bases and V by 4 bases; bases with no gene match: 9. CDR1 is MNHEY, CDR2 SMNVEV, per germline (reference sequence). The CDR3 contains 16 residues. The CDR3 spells CASSSIGTSGIGEQFF. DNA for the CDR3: TGTGCCAGCAGTTCCATTGGGACTAGCGGGATTGGTGAGCAGTTCTTC.

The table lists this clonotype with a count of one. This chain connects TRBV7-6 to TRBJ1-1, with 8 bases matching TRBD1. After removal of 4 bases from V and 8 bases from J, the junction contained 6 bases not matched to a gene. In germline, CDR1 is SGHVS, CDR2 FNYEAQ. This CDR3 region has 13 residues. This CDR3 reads CASSSTGAAEAFF. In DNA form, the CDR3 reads TGTGCCAGCAGCTCGACAGGGGCGGCGGAAGCTTTCTTT.

This CDR3 is CASSKDGDRGPSGNQPQHF. Here the CDR3 DNA reads TGTGCCAGCAGCAAAGATGGGGACAGGGGCCCGAGTGGCAATCAGCCCCAGCATTTT. The chain has TRBV21-1 and TRBJ1-5; TRBD1 is the table's D call and was not checked against the DNA. TRBV21-1 is noted as a pseudogene. The CDR3 consists of 19 residues.

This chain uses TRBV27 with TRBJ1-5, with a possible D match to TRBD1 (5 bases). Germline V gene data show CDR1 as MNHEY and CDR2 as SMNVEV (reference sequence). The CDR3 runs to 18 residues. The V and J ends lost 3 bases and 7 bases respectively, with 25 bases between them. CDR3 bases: TGTGCCAGCAGTTTGTTATCTGCGAGGGCCGGAGGACAACAGCCCCAGCATTTT. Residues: CASSLLSARAGGQQPQHF.

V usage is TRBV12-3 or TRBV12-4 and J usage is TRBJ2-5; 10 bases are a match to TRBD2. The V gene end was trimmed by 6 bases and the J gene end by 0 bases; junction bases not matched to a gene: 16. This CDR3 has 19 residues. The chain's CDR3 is CASSSYRGLTSGYQETQYF. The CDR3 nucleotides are TGTGCCAGCAGCTCCTACCGGGGGTTGACTAGCGGGTACCAAGAGACCCAGTACTTC.

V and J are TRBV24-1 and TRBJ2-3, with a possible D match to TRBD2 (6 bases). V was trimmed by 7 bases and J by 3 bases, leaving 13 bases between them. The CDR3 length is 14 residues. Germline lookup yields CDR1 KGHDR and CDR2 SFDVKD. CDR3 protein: CATRERLGTDTQYF. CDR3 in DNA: TGTGCCACCAGAGAGCGACTAGGGACAGATACGCAGTATTTT.

The DNA for the CDR3 is TGTGCCAGCAGACCGGGGGGGGTGTACACCTTC. This codes for CASRPGGVYTF. This chain joins TRBV7-2 and TRBJ1-2; D possibly corresponds to TRBD1 (5 bases). CDR3 length: 11 residues. Germline lookup yields CDR1 SGHTA and CDR2 FQGNSA. V shed 6 bases and J shed 11 bases, with 13 bases lying between them.

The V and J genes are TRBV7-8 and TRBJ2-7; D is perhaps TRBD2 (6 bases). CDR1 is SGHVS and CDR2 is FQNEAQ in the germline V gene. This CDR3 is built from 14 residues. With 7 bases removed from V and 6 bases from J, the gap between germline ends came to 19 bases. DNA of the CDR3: TGTGCCAGCACCAGTTCGCGGGAAAGGGGCGAGCAGTACTTC. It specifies CASTSSRERGEQYF.

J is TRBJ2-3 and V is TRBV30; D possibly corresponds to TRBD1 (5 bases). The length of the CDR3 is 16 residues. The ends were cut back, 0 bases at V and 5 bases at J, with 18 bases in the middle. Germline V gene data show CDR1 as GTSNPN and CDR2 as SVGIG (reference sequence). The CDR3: CAWSVQDTLMGDTQYF. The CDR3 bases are TGTGCCTGGAGTGTACAGGACACCCTCATGGGAGATACGCAGTATTTT.

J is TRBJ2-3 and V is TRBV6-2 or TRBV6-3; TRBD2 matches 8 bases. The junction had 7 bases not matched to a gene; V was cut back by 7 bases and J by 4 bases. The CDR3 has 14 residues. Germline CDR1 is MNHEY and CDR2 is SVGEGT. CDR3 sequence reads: CASTRSGGADTQYF. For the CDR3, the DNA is TGTGCCAGCACCCGGTCGGGAGGGGCAGATACGCAGTATTTT.

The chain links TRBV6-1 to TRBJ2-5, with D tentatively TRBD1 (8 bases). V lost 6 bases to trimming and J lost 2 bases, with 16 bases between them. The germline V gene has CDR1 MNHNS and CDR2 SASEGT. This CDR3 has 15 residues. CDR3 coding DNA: TGTGCCAGCAGCCAAGCGGGACAGGCTCAAGAGACCCAGTACTTC. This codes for CASSQAGQAQETQYF.

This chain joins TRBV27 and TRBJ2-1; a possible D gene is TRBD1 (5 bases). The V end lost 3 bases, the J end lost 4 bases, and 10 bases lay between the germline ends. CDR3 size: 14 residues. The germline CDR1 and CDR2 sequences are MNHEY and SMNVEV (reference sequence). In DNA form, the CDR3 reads TGTGCCAGCAGTTTTGGGGCGGAATACAATGAGCAGTTCTTC. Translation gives CASSFGAEYNEQFF.